This TCR beta chain was profiled in a study of T cells in women clearing cervical HPV infection (dated by TCRdb to the late 2010s). About the study as a whole: The cases were about 27 women with histologically confirmed HPV16-related CIN3 or worse, and 2 of these cases were invasive cancers. The controls were about 25 women whose single incident HPV16 infection cleared within 12 months with no development of precancer or cancer. Blood from cases was collected at the visit where the lesion was first found, while blood from controls was collected once the infection could no longer be detected. Among cases, blood sampling came a median of roughly 150 days after lesion detection, with an interquartile range of about 80 to 230 days. Since only a few of the women had HLA typing available, the possibility that HLA type was acting as a confounder could not be ruled out. Nested within Costa Rica's Guanacaste HPV Natural History Study, an exploratory proof-of-principle case-control study compared TCR repertoires across cervical HPV16 outcomes. Cases were matched to controls by age within five years and by the year the sample was collected. Cases had a median age of around 34 years compared with roughly 41 for controls, and baseline characteristics showed no significant differences between the groups. In the parent cohort, about 10,000 women aged 18 or older were enrolled in Guanacaste, Costa Rica, during about 1993 to 1994 and then followed for approximately 7 years. Quality controls consisted of five blinded duplicates per group, for a total of some 60 samples made up of around 50 participants and some 10 replicates.

TCR beta CDR3 regions were amplified by multiplex PCR using the immunoSEQ assay from an average of 1200 ng genomic DNA per sample. Primer bias was corrected in the assay by using a complete synthetic TCR repertoire to establish an amplification baseline. The amplicons were sequenced using the Illumina platform. In the authors' own workflow: Error correction of the sequences involved clustering with frequency ratios plus a modified nearest-neighbor algorithm, after which the sequences were analyzed in the immunoSEQ Analyzer using IMGT gene definitions. At each rarefaction depth, TCR richness and evenness were averaged across 20 rarefaction repeats, and any sample with fewer sequences than the depth was left out. Wilcoxon rank sum tests with FDR correction were used to compare V, D and J gene relative abundances between the groups. In the blinded duplicates, the intraclass correlation was approximately 96% for TCR richness and averaged around 78% across over 65 gene segments. Here the immuneACCESS table is served through TCRdb, limited to in-frame sequences with V and J called. Missing clones are a known gap in these copies; in checked studies unresolved V genes cover under half, and the rest lacks a known reason. That table furnishes V, J and clone size, whereas the DNA furnished D and trimming. The data table for this sample lists tens of thousands of clones. 6.5% to 8% of the sample comes from the top ten.

The study at large found these results: The cross-sectional design could not show whether associations preceded infection or resulted from it; effector/memory subsets and HPV-specific T cells were not isolated. TCR repertoire richness was significantly higher in CIN3+ cases than in controls across sequencing depths, while evenness did not differ. Because the number of T cells per sample was unknown, the richness differences could reflect varying T-cell content rather than repertoire biology. Random forest classifiers that combined richness and V gene abundances separated cases from controls with an estimated AUC of approximately 0.78. Lower TRBV6-7 relative abundance was observed in cases than in controls (approximately 0.1% versus 0.16%; Bonferroni P = 0.0008).

Clipping removes 0 bases from V and 3 bases from J, with 2 as the unmatched junction base count. The germline V gene encodes CDR1 SGHRS and CDR2 YFSETQ. Its CDR3 holds 16 amino acids, cysteine through phenylalanine. Of the CDR3's DNA, 39 bases were read; they are in frame from base 1. Concerning this clone: What antigen it recognizes has not been identified. The read terminates 3 residues before the CDR3 end, so the remaining end is supplied by the germline J gene.

Every participant had a single incident cervical HPV16 infection, and women with prevalent HPV16 infections were excluded. Cervical HPV DNA was detected by MY09/MY11 PCR and genotyped by dot-blot hybridization. Around 15 mL of heparinized blood were centrifuged, and the buffy coat was split into aliquots, frozen at -30 degrees C, and then kept at -80 degrees C. QIAGEN kits were used to extract genomic DNA from the buffy coat specimens. This receptor was taken from a woman between 18 and 70 years old with a cervical HPV16 infection that either progressed to CIN3+ or cleared (not recorded which). The chain uses TRBV5-1 and TRBJ2-2, and TRBD2 aligns with 10 junction nucleotides. The sample comprised blood buffy coat. The CDR3 has the sequence CASSLGGLAYTGELFF. CDR3 DNA (partial): TGCGCCAGCAGCTTGGGGGGACTAGCGTACACCGGGGAG.